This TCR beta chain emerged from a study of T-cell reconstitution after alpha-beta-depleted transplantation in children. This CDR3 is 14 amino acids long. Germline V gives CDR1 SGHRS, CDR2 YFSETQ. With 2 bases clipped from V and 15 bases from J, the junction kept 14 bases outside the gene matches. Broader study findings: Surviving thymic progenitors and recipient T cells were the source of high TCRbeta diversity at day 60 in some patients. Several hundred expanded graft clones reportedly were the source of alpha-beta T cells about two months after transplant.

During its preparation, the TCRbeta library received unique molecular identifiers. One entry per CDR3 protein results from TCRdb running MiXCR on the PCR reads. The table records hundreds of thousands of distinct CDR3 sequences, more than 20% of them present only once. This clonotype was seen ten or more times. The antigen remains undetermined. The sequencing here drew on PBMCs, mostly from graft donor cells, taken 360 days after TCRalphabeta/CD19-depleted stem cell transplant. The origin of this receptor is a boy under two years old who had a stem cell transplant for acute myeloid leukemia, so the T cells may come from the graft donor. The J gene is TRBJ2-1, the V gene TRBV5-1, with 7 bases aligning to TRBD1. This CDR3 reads CASSFLKDRVDLFF. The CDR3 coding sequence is TGCGCCAGCAGCTTTCTAAAAGACAGGGTCGATTTGTTCTTC.